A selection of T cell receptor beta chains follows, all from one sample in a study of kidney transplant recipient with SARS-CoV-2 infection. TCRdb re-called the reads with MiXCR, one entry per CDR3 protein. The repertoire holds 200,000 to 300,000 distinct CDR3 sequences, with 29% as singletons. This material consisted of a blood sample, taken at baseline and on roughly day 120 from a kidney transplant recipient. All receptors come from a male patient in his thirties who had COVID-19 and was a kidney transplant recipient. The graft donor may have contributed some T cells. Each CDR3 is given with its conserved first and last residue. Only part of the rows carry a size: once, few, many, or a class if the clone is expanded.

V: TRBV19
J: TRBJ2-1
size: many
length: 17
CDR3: CASSIGTSGKFGNEQFF

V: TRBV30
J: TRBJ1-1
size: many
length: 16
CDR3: CAWSVLGGTKNTEAFF

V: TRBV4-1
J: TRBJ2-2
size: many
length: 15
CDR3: CASSQEVNSAGELFF

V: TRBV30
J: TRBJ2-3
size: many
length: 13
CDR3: CAWSETSTDTQYF

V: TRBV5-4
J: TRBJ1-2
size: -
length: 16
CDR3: CAGRDPVPGKTYGYTF

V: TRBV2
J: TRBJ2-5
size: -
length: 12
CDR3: CAGSEQQETQYF

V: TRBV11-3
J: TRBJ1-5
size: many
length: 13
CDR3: CAMTGQGARCGHF

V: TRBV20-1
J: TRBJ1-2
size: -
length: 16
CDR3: CSATIWLFRKTYGYTF

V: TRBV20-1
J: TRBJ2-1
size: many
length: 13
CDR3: CSARLAGANEQFF

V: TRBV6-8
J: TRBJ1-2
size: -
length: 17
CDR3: CASSDRKRSRRTYGYTF

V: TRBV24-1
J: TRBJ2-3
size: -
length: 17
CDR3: CATSDPTPAGGTDTQYF

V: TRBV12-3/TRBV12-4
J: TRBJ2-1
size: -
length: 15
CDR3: CASSFGGTSYNEQFF

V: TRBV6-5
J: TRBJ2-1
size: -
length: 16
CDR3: CVSSSRTGSTYNEQFF

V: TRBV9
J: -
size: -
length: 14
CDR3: CASSRSGLADGQYF

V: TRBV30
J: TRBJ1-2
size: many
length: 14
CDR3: CAWSSKQGAFGYTF

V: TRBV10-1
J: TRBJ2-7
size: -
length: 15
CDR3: CASSESTLSTYEQYF

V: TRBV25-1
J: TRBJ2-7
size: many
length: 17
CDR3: CASSEGPRDRGDYEQYF

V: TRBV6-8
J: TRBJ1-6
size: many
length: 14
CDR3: CATKVPLTNSPLHF

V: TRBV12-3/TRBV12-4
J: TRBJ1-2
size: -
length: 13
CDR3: CACSPTGLGGYTF

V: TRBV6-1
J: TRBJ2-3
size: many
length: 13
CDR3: CASSGQNTDTQYF

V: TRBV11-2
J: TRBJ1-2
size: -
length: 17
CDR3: CASSWEITSRKTYGYTF

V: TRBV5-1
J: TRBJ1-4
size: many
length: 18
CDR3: CASSPTVDRGFTNEKLFF

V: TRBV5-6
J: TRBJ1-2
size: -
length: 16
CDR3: CASMTNNSRKTYGYTF